These T cell receptor beta chains were read from a single sample in a study of T cell responses to AZD1222 COVID-19 vaccine. TCRdb keeps only in-frame clones here, not all; method: immunoSEQ multiplex PCR. The table has 130,000 to 150,000 clones, around 88% seen once. The sequencing here drew on peripheral blood, taken on day 0 of AZD1222 vaccination. The receptor source for this set is an adult in good health. The CDR3 runs from the conserved cysteine through the conserved F or W.

j_call v_call cdr3_aa
TRBJ2-2 TRBV5-1 CASRPGHANTGELFF
TRBJ1-2 TRBV19 CASVGVFSGYTF
TRBJ1-3 TRBV19 CASSTTQRYSGNTIYF
TRBJ1-6 TRBV6-5 CASRRDISNNSPLHF
TRBJ1-5 TRBV28 CASSFPGRGNQPQHF
TRBJ2-7 TRBV4-2 CASSQGPGTSGYEQYF
TRBJ1-4 TRBV2 CASENDRDENEKLFF
TRBJ1-2 TRBV28 CASRRDSGYGYTF
TRBJ1-4 TRBV7-6 CASSLGQGSEKLFF
TRBJ2-7 TRBV29-1 CSVDNYEQYF
TRBJ2-3 TRBV15 CATSRLSGTSAWEGDTQYF
TRBJ2-7 TRBV6-5 CASSNKREAYEQYF
TRBJ2-2 TRBV7-6 CASSLGTGNTGELFF
TRBJ2-2 TRBV29-1 CSATKPNTGELFF
TRBJ1-3 TRBV7-9 CASSAGFLNTIYF
TRBJ2-7 TRBV19 CASSLRLGPGHEQYF
TRBJ2-2 TRBV30 CAWRPEDRINTGELFF
TRBJ2-7 TRBV5-1 CASSLAAGESYEQYF
TRBJ1-3 TRBV5-1 CASSLYSTLGQGRNTIYF
TRBJ1-5 TRBV2 CASSGGQGAGSNQPQHF
TRBJ1-2 TRBV19 CASSIGEGYTF
TRBJ1-1 TRBV20-1 CSASRSALNTEAFF
TRBJ2-7 TRBV18 CASSPDSTGPYEQYF
TRBJ1-4 TRBV4-3 CASSQGRYEKLFF
TRBJ1-1 TRBV30 CACDRVTEAFF
TRBJ1-1 TRBV6-5 CASSYSDINTEAFF
TRBJ1-1 TRBV6-5 CASRGKVDDTEAFF
TRBJ1-5 TRBV19 CASSDVASANQPQHF
TRBJ1-2 TRBV5-1 CASSLAGAGDYGYTF
TRBJ2-1 TRBV15 CATSRDLATDEQFF
TRBJ1-5 TRBV19 CASSIGHQPQHF
TRBJ2-1 TRBV7-3 CASSPDGGPYNEQFF
TRBJ1-1 TRBV11-3 CASSLMNTEAFF
TRBJ2-3 TRBV15 CATSNAVRETQYF
TRBJ1-2 TRBV2 CASRQEYYGYTF
TRBJ2-4 TRBV7-2 CASSSGEGAKNIQYF
TRBJ1-1 TRBV30 CAWRAGVMTGNTEAFF
TRBJ2-3 TRBV5-1 CASSLGWSGTDTQYF
TRBJ2-1 TRBV12-3/TRBV12-4 CASRAGTNNEQFF
TRBJ2-5 TRBV5-1 CASSLVQGLRPETQYF
TRBJ2-1 TRBV9 CASSVAAGSYNEQFF
TRBJ1-3 TRBV28 CASSLRRPVSGNTIYF